The source of this T cell receptor (beta chain) is a study of blood T cell repertoires in COVID-19. Study summary: Spain, Italy and the United States supplied samples that represented acute and convalescent COVID-19.

In the authors' workflow: Reference gene primer amplification yielded estimated nucleated cell counts. The method was immunoSEQ multiplex PCR; TCRdb's version includes in-frame clones alone and lacks a portion of them. V, J and clone size derive from that table, while D and trimming were established from the DNA sequence. The top ten clones hold 2.5% to 3% of a sample with fewer than 350,000 clones, 81% of them seen once. Germline V gene sequence: CDR1 LGHNA, CDR2 YNFKEQ. V lost 6 bases, J lost 5 bases, and 19 bases lay in between. The CDR3 is 15 residues long. The sequence was obtained from a woman aged 60-75 years with active or convalescent COVID-19. Source material: peripheral blood. The chain has TRBV4-2 and TRBJ2-5; no definite D call. The CDR3 loop reads CASRRLLAEVETQYF. The CDR3 DNA follows: TGTGCCAGCAGACGCCTACTTGCTGAGGTGGAGACCCAGTACTTC.